One and the same sample provided the 9 T cell receptor beta chains below, sequenced in a study of CD8+CD57+ T cells in acquired aplastic anemia. Researchers used genomic DNA as the template to profile TCR beta VDJ and CDR3. One entry per CDR3 protein results from TCRdb running MiXCR on the reads. The table includes 80,000 or so distinct CDR3 sequences, over 35% detected once. The specimen was sorted CD4+, CD8+, or CD8+CD57+ T cells (not recorded which) from PBMCs. Receptors were obtained from a human donor in good health, serving as a control.

This chain joins TRBV10-3 and TRBJ1-6, with TRBD1 as a possible D gene (5 bases). The V and J ends lost 0 bases and 7 bases respectively, with 13 bases between them. The CDR3 contains 16 residues. CDR1 is ENHRY, CDR2 SYGVKD, per germline. In DNA form, the CDR3 reads TGTGCCATCAGTGAGTCGTTGGGGGGTGAGAATTCACCCCTCCACTTT. This gives the protein CAISESLGGENSPLHF.

As regards this clonotype: A junction boundary mismatches the germline segment, possibly from a read error. As DNA, the CDR3 is TGTGCCAGCAGCATAGCACTAGCGGGAGCGGGTGATACGCAGTATTTT. Protein product: CASSIALAGAGDTQYF. This chain links TRBV7-2 with TRBJ2-3; 11 nucleotides agree with TRBD2. Germline V gives CDR1 SGHTA, CDR2 FQGNSA. The CDR3 is 16 amino acids.

This clonotype was counted a single time. Sequence at one end of the junction differs from germline and may be a read error. V and J are TRBV25-1 and TRBJ2-7, with D perhaps matching TRBD1 or TRBD2 (5 bases each). Looked up from germline, CDR1 is MGHDK and CDR2 is SYGVNS. The CDR3 is 13 residues long. For the CDR3, the DNA is TGTGCCATCAGTGAGATGGGGGAATACGAGCAGTACTTC. As protein: CAISEMGEYEQYF.

The gene calls are TRBV29-1 and TRBJ2-7; D uncertain. V lost 8 bases, J lost 3 bases, and 26 bases lay in between. The germline V gene has CDR1 SQVTM and CDR2 ANQGSEA. The CDR3 has 16 residues. CDR3 region: CSIRASSSRLRYEQYF. The CDR3 nucleotides are TGCAGCATCCGTGCCAGCAGCTCAAGACTCCGCTACGAGCAGTACTTC.

V gene TRBV19 combines with J gene TRBJ2-6; D remains unclear. V was trimmed by 0 bases and J by 0 bases, leaving 3 bases between them. CDR1 is LNHDA, CDR2 SQIVND, per germline (reference sequence). This CDR3 spans 15 amino acids. The chain's CDR3 is CASSIEISGANVLTF. CDR3 nucleotides: TGTGCCAGTAGTATAGAAATCTCTGGGGCCAACGTCCTGACTTTC.

The chain links TRBV24-1 to TRBJ2-7; TRBD1 matches 10 bases. This CDR3 spans 14 amino acids. Looked up from germline, CDR1 is KGHDR and CDR2 is SFDVKD. V lost 6 bases, J lost 2 bases, and 3 bases stayed unmatched. The CDR3 nucleotides read TGTGCCACCAGTTCCGGACAGGGGGCCTACGAGCAGTACTTC. Its translation: CATSSGQGAYEQYF.

V is TRBV6-6 and J is TRBJ2-1; D is ambiguous. CDR1 and CDR2 from the germline V gene are MNHNY and SVGAGI (reference sequence). V dropped 2 bases and J dropped 8 bases, with 10 bases sitting between them. The CDR3 spans 13 residues. In DNA, the CDR3 is TGTGCCAGCAGTTACAAAGGGATCGATGAGCAGTTCTTC. This translates into CASSYKGIDEQFF.

The rearrangement joins TRBV29-1 to TRBJ1-1; 7 bases align to TRBD1. CDR1 is SQVTM, CDR2 ANQGSEA, per germline. This CDR3 has 14 residues. After removal of 4 bases from V and 3 bases from J, the junction contained 8 bases not matched to a gene. DNA of the CDR3: TGCAGCGTTGGATGGGGGACAGATGACACTGAAGCTTTCTTT. As protein: CSVGWGTDDTEAFF.

The chain recombines TRBV10-3 with TRBJ1-1; D not certain. Germline V gives CDR1 ENHRY, CDR2 SYGVKD. The CDR3 runs 11 residues. V shed 5 bases and J shed 7 bases, with 8 bases lying between them. CDR3 sequence reads: CAISSNHEAFF. In DNA form, the CDR3 reads TGTGCCATCAGTTCTAACCATGAAGCTTTCTTT.